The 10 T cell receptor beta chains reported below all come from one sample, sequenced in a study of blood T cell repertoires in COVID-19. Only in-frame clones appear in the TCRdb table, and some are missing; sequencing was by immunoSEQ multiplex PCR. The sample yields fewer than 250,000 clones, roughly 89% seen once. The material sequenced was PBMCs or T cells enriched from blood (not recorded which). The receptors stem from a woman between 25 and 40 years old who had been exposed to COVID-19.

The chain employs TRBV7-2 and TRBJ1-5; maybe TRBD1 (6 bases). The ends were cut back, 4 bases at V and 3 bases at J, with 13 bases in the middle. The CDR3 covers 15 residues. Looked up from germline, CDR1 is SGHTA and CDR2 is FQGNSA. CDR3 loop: CASSWAGALNQPQHF. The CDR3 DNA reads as TGTGCCAGCAGCTGGGCGGGGGCCCTCAATCAGCCCCAGCATTTT.

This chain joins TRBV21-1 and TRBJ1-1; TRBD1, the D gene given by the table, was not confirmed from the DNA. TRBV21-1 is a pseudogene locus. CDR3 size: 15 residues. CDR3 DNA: TGTGCCAGCAGCCAAAAACGTATGTTAGGGGGAAAGGCTTTCTTT. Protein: CASSQKRMLGGKAFF.

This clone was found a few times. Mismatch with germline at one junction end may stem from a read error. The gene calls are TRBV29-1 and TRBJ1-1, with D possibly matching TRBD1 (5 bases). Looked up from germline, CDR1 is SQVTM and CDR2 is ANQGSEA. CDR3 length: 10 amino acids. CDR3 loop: CSVSQGESVF. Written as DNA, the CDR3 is TGCAGCGTTAGCCAGGGCGAGAGTGTCTTT.

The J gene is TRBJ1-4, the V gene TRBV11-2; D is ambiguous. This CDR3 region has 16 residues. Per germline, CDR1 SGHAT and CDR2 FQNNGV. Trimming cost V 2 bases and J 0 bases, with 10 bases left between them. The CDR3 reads CASSLLQATTNEKLFF. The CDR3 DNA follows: TGTGCCAGCAGCTTATTGCAGGCAACAACTAATGAAAAACTGTTTTTT.

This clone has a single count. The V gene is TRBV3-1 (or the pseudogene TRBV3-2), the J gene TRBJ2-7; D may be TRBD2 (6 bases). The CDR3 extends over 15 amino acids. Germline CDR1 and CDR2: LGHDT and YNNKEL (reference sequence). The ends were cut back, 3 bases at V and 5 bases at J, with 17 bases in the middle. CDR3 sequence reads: CASSQLRGAAHEQYF. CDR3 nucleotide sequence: TGTGCCAGCAGCCAGTTGCGGGGCGCCGCCCACGAGCAGTACTTC.

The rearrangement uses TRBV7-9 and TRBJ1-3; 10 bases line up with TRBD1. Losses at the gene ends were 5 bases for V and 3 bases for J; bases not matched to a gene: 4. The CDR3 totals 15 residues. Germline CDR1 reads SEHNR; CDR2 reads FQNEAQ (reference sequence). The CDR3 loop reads CASSRQGAIGNTIYF. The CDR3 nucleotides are TGTGCCAGCAGCCGACAGGGGGCGATTGGAAACACCATATATTTT.

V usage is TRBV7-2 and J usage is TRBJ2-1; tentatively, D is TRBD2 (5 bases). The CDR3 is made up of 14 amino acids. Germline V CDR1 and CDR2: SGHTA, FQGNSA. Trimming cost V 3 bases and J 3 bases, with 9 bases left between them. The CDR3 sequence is CASSFRSGYNEQFF. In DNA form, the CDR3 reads TGTGCCAGCAGCTTTAGAAGCGGCTACAATGAGCAGTTCTTC.

CDR3: CASKETATNEKLFF. CDR3 nucleotides: TGTGCCAGCAAAGAGACTGCAACTAATGAAAAACTGTTTTTT. The rearrangement joins TRBV6-5 to TRBJ1-4; D ambiguous. Per the germline V gene, CDR1 is MNHEY and CDR2 is SVGAGI. CDR3 length: 14 residues. The ends were cut back, 7 bases at V and 0 bases at J, with 9 bases in the middle.

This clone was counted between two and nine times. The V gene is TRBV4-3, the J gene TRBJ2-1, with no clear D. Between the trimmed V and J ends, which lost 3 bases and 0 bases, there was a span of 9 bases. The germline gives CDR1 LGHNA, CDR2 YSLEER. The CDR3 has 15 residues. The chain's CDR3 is CASSQGSSSYNEQFF. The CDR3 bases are TGCGCCAGCAGCCAGGGCAGCAGCTCCTACAATGAGCAGTTCTTC.

The CDR3 here is CASSVQGDQPQHF. In DNA form, the CDR3 reads TGTGCCAGCAGCGTGCAGGGGGATCAGCCCCAGCATTTT. V gene TRBV7-9 combines with J gene TRBJ1-5; 7 nucleotides line up with TRBD1. V was clipped by 5 bases and J by 5 bases; unmatched bases: 3. There are 13 residues in the CDR3. Germline V gives CDR1 SEHNR, CDR2 FQNEAQ (reference sequence). Full variable domain (outside the CDR3, taken from reference TRBV7-9 and TRBJ1-5): DTGVSQNPRHKITKRGQNVTFRCDPISEHNRLYWYRQTLGQGPEFLTYFQNEAQLEKSRLLSDRFSAERPKGSFSTLEIQRTEQGDSAMYLCASSVQGDQPQHFGDGTRLSIL.